This T cell receptor (beta chain) was captured by sequencing in a study of T cell clones after liver transplantation. The table lists this clone with a count of one. Trimming stripped 1 base from V and 0 bases from J, with 7 bases between. The CDR3 is 15 residues long. CDR1 is SGHTA and CDR2 is FQGNSA in the germline V gene. Some clones are missing from TCRdb's copy, which holds only in-frame ones; the method was immunoSEQ multiplex PCR. The repertoire has some 110,000 clones, approximately 90% of them found once; the top ten carry around 0.83%. The rearrangement uses TRBV7-2 and TRBJ1-3; D is unclear. This TCR came from a human patient who received a liver transplant. Certain T cells may be donor cells from the graft. Here the sequenced sample was CD4+ T cells from blood, taken 12 months after liver transplant. In DNA form, the CDR3 reads TGTGCCAGCAGCTTAGGATACTACTCTGGAAACACCATATATTTT. This encodes CASSLGYYSGNTIYF. Together with reference TRBV7-2 and TRBJ1-3, the CDR3 gives the full variable domain: GAGVSQSPSNKVTEKGKDVELRCDPISGHTALYWYRQSLGQGLEFLIYFQGNSAPDKSGLPSDRFSAERTGGSVSTLTIQRTQQEDSAVYLCASSLGYYSGNTIYFGEGSWLTVV.